These T cell receptor beta chains were read from a single sample in a study of cytomegalovirus exposure and HLA in healthy donors. Repertoires were generated with immunoSEQ multiplex PCR, while TCRdb's copy carries only in-frame clones and drops some. The sample yields more than 200,000 clones, around 80% seen once. Sequencing used PBMCs. Receptor source: a man aged 40-50 years in good health and CMV-seronegative. Both conserved end residues are part of each CDR3. D genes are given only for firm matches. Some rows mark clone size as missing; the rest say once, few, many or name a class of expanded clone.

DNA: TGTGCCAGCAACAACATAGCGGATTCCTACAATGAGCAGTTCTTC
CDR3: CASNNIADSYNEQFF
D: -
size: -
V: TRBV9
J: TRBJ2-1

DNA: TGTGCCAGCGCGGTCTCCGAGCAGTACTTC
CDR3: CASAVSEQYF
D: -
size: -
V: TRBV21-1
J: TRBJ2-7

DNA: TGTGCCAGTAGTCTTGGGACAGGGGCAACTAATGAAAAACTGTTTTTT
CDR3: CASSLGTGATNEKLFF
D: TRBD1
size: -
V: TRBV19
J: TRBJ1-4

DNA: TGTGCCAACCGGGACAGGGGGACCTACGAGCAGTACTTC
CDR3: CANRDRGTYEQYF
D: TRBD1
size: -
V: TRBV10-3
J: TRBJ2-7

DNA: TGTGCCATCAGTGGGACAGACAAAAACATTCAGTACTTC
CDR3: CAISGTDKNIQYF
D: -
size: -
V: TRBV10-3
J: TRBJ2-4

DNA: TGTGCCAGTAGTTCTCAACGACAGGGCTCCTACGAGCAGTACTTC
CDR3: CASSSQRQGSYEQYF
D: TRBD1
size: -
V: TRBV19
J: TRBJ2-7

DNA: TGTGCCATCAGTGGGAGGGACAGGGGTCAATCAGATACGCAGTATTTT
CDR3: CAISGRDRGQSDTQYF
D: TRBD1
size: -
V: TRBV10-3
J: TRBJ2-3

DNA: TGTGCCAGCAGCCAGTCCCGGGATTGGAACTATGGCTACACCTTC
CDR3: CASSQSRDWNYGYTF
D: -
size: -
V: TRBV16
J: TRBJ1-2

DNA: TGTGCCAGCTCGGGACAGGGTGCCGACTATGGCTACACCTTC
CDR3: CASSGQGADYGYTF
D: TRBD1
size: -
V: TRBV18
J: TRBJ1-2

DNA: TGTGCCAGCTCAGCCGGGACTAGGGAGACCTACGAGCAGTACTTC
CDR3: CASSAGTRETYEQYF
D: TRBD2
size: once
V: TRBV18
J: TRBJ2-7

DNA: TGTGCCAGCAGCGATGGGGGCAGGGGAACTGAAGCTTTCTTT
CDR3: CASSDGGRGTEAFF
D: -
size: -
V: TRBV7-6
J: TRBJ1-1

DNA: TGCGCCAGCAGCGCAGGGGTAGGCGAGCAGTACTTC
CDR3: CASSAGVGEQYF
D: -
size: -
V: TRBV10-1
J: TRBJ2-7

DNA: TGTGCCAGCAGGTGGCAGGGGAACACTGAAGCTTTCTTT
CDR3: CASRWQGNTEAFF
D: -
size: few
V: TRBV28
J: TRBJ1-1

DNA: TGTGCCAGCAGCTGGGACAGGGTTGAAGAGACCCAGTACTTC
CDR3: CASSWDRVEETQYF
D: TRBD1
size: -
V: TRBV5-4
J: TRBJ2-5

DNA: TGCGCCAGCAGCCAAGATCGGGGGTCGGGCTCCTACGAGCAGTACTTC
CDR3: CASSQDRGSGSYEQYF
D: -
size: -
V: TRBV4-3
J: TRBJ2-7

DNA: TGTGCCAGCAGTCTAGGGGGCGCCGGCTATGGCTACACCTTC
CDR3: CASSLGGAGYGYTF
D: TRBD1
size: -
V: TRBV28
J: TRBJ1-2

DNA: TGTGCCAGCAGAGTCGGGACAGGGGATGGCTACACCTTC
CDR3: CASRVGTGDGYTF
D: TRBD1
size: once
V: TRBV2
J: TRBJ1-2

DNA: TGTGCCAGCCGGGACTCGAACACAGATACGCAGTATTTT
CDR3: CASRDSNTDTQYF
D: -
size: -
V: TRBV6-5
J: TRBJ2-3

DNA: TGTGCCACCAGCCGAAGGGGTGGATCCCAAGAGACCCAGTACTTC
CDR3: CATSRRGGSQETQYF
D: -
size: -
V: TRBV15
J: TRBJ2-5

DNA: TGTGCCAGCAGCCTAGAACTTAACACTGAAGCTTTCTTT
CDR3: CASSLELNTEAFF
D: -
size: -
V: TRBV11-2
J: TRBJ1-1

DNA: TGTGCCAGCAGCCCAGGGGCCCTCTATGGCTACACCTTC
CDR3: CASSPGALYGYTF
D: -
size: -
V: TRBV7-6
J: TRBJ1-2

DNA: TGTGCCAGCAGCTTAGCATCAGGGGTCTATCGCTCTGAAGCTTTCTTT
CDR3: CASSLASGVYRSEAFF
D: -
size: -
V: TRBV7-2
J: TRBJ1-1

DNA: TGTGCCACCCACATCTCCGGGACAGGGTACGAGACCCAGTACTTC
CDR3: CATHISGTGYETQYF
D: TRBD1
size: -
V: TRBV6-5
J: TRBJ2-5

DNA: TGTGCCAGCAGTTTGAGGGGGAGCGGCTACACCTTC
CDR3: CASSLRGSGYTF
D: -
size: -
V: TRBV28
J: TRBJ1-2

DNA: TGCAGCGTTGAAGTGGAGACAGCCTCCGAGCAGTACTTC
CDR3: CSVEVETASEQYF
D: -
size: -
V: TRBV29-1
J: TRBJ2-7

DNA: TGCGCCAGCAGCTTGGTCGACAGTATCACAGATACGCAGTATTTT
CDR3: CASSLVDSITDTQYF
D: -
size: -
V: TRBV5-1
J: TRBJ2-3